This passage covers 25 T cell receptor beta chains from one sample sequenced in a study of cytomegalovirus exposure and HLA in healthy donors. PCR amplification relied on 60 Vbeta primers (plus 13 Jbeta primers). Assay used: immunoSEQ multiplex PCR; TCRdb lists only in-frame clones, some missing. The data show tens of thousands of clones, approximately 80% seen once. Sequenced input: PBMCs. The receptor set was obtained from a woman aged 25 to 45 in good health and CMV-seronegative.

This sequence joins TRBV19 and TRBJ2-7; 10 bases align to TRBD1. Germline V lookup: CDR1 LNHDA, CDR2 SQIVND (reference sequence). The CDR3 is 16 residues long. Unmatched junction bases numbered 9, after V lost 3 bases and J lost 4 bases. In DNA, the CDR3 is TGTGCCAGTAGTATGGGGGATCCGGGACAGGGGTACGAGCAGTACTTC. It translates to CASSMGDPGQGYEQYF.

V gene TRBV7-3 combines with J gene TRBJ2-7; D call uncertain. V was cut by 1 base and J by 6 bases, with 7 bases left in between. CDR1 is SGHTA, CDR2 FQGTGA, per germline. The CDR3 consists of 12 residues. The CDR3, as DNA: TGTGCCAGCAGCTTAAGGCCGGGCGAGCAGTACTTC. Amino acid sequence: CASSLRPGEQYF.

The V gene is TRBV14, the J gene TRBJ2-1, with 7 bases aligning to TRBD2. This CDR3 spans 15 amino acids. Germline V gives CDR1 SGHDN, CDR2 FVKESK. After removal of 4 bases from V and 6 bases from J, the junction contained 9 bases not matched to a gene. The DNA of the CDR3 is TGTGCCAGCAGCCCGCCTGCGGGAGACCCCAATGAGCAGTTCTTC. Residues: CASSPPAGDPNEQFF.

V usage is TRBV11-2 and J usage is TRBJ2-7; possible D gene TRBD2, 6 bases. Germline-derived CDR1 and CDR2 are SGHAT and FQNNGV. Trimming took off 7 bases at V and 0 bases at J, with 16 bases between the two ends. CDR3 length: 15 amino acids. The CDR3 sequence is CASTPGGALSYEQYF. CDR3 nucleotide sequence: TGTGCCAGCACCCCCGGCGGGGCCCTCTCCTACGAGCAGTACTTC.

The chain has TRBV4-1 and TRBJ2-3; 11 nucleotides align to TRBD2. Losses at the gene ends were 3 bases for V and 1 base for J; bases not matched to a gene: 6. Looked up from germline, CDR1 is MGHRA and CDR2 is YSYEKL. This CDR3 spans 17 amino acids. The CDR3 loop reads CASSHNVAGGGTDTQYF. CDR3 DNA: TGCGCCAGCAGCCATAATGTAGCGGGAGGGGGCACAGATACGCAGTATTTT.

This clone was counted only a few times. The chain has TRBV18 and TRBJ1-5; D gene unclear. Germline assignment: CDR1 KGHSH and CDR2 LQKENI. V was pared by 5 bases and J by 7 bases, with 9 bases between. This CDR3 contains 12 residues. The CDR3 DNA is TGTGCCAGCTCAAAGGGAGGGCAGCCCCAGCATTTT. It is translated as CASSKGGQPQHF.

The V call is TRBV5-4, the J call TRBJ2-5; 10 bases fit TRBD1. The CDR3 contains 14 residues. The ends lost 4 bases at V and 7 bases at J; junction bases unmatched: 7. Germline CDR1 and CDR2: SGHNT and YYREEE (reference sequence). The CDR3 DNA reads TGTGCCAGCAGCGCCACGGACAGGGGGGGGACCCAGTACTTC. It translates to CASSATDRGGTQYF.

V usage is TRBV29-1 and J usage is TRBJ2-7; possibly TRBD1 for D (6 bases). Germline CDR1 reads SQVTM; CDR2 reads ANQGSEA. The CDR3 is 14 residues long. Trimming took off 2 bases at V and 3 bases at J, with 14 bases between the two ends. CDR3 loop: CSVELDSNLYEQYF. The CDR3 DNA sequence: TGCAGCGTTGAATTGGACAGTAACCTCTACGAGCAGTACTTC.

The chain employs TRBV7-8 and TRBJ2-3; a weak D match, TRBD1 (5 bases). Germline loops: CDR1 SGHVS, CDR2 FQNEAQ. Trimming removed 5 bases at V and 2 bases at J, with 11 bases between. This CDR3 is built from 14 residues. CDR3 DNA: TGTGCCAGCAGCCCTAGGGGTCTCACAGATACGCAGTATTTT. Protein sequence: CASSPRGLTDTQYF.

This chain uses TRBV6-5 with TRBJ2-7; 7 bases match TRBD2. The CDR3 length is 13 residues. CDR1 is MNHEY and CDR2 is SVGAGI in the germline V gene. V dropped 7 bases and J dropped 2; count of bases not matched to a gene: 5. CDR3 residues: CASKRLAAYEQYF. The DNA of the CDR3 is TGTGCCAGCAAAAGACTAGCAGCCTACGAGCAGTACTTC.

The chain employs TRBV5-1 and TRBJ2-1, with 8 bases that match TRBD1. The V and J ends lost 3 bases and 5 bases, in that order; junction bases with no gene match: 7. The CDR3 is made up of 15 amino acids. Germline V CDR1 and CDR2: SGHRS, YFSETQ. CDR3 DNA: TGCGCCAGCAGCTCAAGGACAGGGTTAAACAATGAGCAGTTCTTC. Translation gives CASSSRTGLNNEQFF. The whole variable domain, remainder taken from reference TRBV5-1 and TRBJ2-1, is KAGVTQTPRYLIKTRGQQVTLSCSPISGHRSVSWYQQTPGQGLQFLFEYFSETQRNKGNFPGRFSGRQFSNSRSEMNVSTLELGDSALYLCASSSRTGLNNEQFFGPGTRLTVL.

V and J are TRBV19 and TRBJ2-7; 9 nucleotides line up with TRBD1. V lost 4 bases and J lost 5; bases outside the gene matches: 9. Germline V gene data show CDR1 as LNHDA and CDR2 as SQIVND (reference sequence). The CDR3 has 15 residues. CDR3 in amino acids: CASSRSTGGLNEQYF. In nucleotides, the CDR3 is TGTGCCAGTAGTAGGTCAACAGGGGGCTTAAACGAGCAGTACTTC. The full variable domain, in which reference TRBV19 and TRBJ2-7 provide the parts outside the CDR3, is DGGITQSPKYLFRKEGQNVTLSCEQNLNHDAMYWYRQDPGQGLRLIYYSQIVNDFQKGDIAEGYSVSREKKESFPLTVTSAQKNPTAFYLCASSRSTGGLNEQYFGPGTRLTVT.

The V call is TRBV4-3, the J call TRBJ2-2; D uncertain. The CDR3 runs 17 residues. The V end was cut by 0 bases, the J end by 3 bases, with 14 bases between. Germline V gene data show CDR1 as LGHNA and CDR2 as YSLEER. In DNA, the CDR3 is TGCGCCAGCAGCCAAGACTTACCCGGGTTCCACACCGGGGAGCTGTTTTTT. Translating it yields CASSQDLPGFHTGELFF.

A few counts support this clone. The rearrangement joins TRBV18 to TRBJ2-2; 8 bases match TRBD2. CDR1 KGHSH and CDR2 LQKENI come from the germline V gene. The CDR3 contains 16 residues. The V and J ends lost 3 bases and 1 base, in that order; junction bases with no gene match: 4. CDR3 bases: TGTGCCAGCTCACCCATTAGCGGGAAGAACACCGGGGAGCTGTTTTTT. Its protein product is CASSPISGKNTGELFF.

CDR3 in amino acids: CASSPQGARNEQFF. As DNA, the CDR3 is TGTGCCAGTAGTCCCCAGGGGGCGCGTAATGAGCAGTTCTTC. The chain uses TRBV19 and TRBJ2-1; 8 bases align to TRBD1. There are 14 residues in the CDR3. J was trimmed by 7 bases and V by 5 bases; bases with no gene match: 7. Germline V gene data show CDR1 as LNHDA and CDR2 as SQIVND (reference sequence). The whole variable domain, filled in from reference TRBV19 and TRBJ2-1, reads DGGITQSPKYLFRKEGQNVTLSCEQNLNHDAMYWYRQDPGQGLRLIYYSQIVNDFQKGDIAEGYSVSREKKESFPLTVTSAQKNPTAFYLCASSPQGARNEQFFGPGTRLTVL.

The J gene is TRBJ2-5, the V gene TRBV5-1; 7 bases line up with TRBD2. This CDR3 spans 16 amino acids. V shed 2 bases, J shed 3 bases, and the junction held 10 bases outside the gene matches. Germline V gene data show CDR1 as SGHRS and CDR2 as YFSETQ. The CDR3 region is CASSFPARGGKETQYF. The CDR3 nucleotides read TGCGCCAGCAGCTTCCCCGCCCGCGGGGGAAAAGAGACCCAGTACTTC.

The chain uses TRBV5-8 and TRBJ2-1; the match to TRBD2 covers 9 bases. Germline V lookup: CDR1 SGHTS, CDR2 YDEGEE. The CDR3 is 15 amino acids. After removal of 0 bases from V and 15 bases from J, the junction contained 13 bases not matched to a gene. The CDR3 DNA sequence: TGTGCCAGCAGCTTGGAAAGAGTAGCGGGAGTTAAAGGGTTCTTC. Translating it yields CASSLERVAGVKGFF.

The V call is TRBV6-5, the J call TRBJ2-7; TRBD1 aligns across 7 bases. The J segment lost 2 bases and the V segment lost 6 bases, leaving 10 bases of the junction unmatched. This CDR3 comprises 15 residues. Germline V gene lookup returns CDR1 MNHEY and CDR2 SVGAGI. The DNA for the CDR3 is TGTGCCAGCAGCATGTCCGGGACAGCCGCCTACGAGCAGTACTTC. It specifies CASSMSGTAAYEQYF.

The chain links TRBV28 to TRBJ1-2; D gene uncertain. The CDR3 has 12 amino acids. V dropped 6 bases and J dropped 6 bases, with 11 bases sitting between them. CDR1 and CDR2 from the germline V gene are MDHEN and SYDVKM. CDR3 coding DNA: TGTGCCAGCAGCACCTTAGTGGATGGCTACACCTTC. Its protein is CASSTLVDGYTF.

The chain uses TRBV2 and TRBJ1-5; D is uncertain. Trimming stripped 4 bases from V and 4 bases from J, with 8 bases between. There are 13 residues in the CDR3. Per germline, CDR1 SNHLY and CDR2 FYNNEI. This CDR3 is CASSAEENQPQHF. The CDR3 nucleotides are TGTGCCAGCAGTGCGGAGGAGAATCAGCCCCAGCATTTT.

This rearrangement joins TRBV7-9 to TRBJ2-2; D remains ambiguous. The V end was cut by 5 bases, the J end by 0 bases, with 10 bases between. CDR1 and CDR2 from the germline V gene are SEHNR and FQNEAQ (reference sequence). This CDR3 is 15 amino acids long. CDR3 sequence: CASSPLNPNTGELFF. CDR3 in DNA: TGTGCCAGCAGCCCACTCAACCCGAACACCGGGGAGCTGTTTTTT. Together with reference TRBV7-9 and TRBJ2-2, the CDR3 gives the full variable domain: DTGVSQNPRHKITKRGQNVTFRCDPISEHNRLYWYRQTLGQGPEFLTYFQNEAQLEKSRLLSDRFSAERPKGSFSTLEIQRTEQGDSAMYLCASSPLNPNTGELFFGEGSRLTVL.

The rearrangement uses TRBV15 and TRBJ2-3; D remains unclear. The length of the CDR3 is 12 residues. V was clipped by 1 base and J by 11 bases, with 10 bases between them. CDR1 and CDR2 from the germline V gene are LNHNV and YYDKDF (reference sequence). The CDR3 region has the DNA TGTGCCACCAGCAGAGTGGCTTCCGAGCAGTATTTT. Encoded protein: CATSRVASEQYF.

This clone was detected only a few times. CDR3 residues: CAWSIDRDSGNTIYF. The CDR3 DNA sequence: TGTGCCTGGAGTATAGACAGAGACTCTGGAAACACCATATATTTT. The chain employs TRBV30 and TRBJ1-3; a weak D match, TRBD1 (5 bases). Germline V gives CDR1 GTSNPN, CDR2 SVGIG (reference sequence). Trimming stripped 2 bases from V and 0 bases from J, with 11 bases between. The CDR3 extends over 15 amino acids.

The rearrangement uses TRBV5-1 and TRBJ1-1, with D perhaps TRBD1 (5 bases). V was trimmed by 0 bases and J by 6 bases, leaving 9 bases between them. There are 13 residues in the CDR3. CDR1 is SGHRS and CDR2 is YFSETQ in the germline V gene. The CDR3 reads CASSLGLRAEAFF. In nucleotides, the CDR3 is TGCGCCAGCAGCTTGGGGCTCAGGGCTGAAGCTTTCTTT.

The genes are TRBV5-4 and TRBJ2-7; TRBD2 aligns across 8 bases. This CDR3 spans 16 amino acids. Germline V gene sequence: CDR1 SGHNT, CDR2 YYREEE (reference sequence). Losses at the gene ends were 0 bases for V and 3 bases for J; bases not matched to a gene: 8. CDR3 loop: CASSLGSGRGFYEQYF. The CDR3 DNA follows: TGTGCCAGCAGCTTGGGAAGCGGGAGAGGCTTCTACGAGCAGTACTTC.